A selection of T cell receptor beta chains follows, all from one sample in a study of OX40 agonist ivuxolimab in advanced cancers. Generated by immunoSEQ multiplex PCR, the TCRdb table keeps only in-frame clones and is missing some. This table has fewer than 40,000 clones, about 92% appearing once. The material sequenced was CD4+ or CD8+ T cells sorted from blood, taken in a trial of the OX40 agonist ivuxolimab. All receptors come from an adult with an advanced solid tumor such as melanoma, head and neck, liver or kidney cancer. CDR3s include the opening cysteine and the closing phenylalanine or tryptophan.

V	CDR3
TRBV27	CASSIGTSGGYNEQFF
TRBV7-2	CASSLVAYSTDTQYF
TRBV14	CASSQVSYEQYF
TRBV4-1	CASSPGTSGREQFF
TRBV19	CASSHGLNSYNEQFF
TRBV7-9	CASSTQNEQFF
TRBV21-1	CASSWAGVESRIYSNQPQHF
TRBV25-1	CASRDRSTEAFF
TRBV5-4	CASSLESGRSKEQYF
TRBV7-6	CASSRGGLGNTIYF
TRBV7-9	CASSLGYNEQFF
TRBV9	CASSSQGRGQETQYF
TRBV29-1	CSVEGLAGEYEQYF
TRBV2	CASSESSSGNTIYF
TRBV19	CASGYMNTEAFF
TRBV15	CATSRDQGSSEQYF
TRBV4-1	CASSPTGGGNTEAFF
TRBV7-6	CASSQPLVGDSQETQYF
TRBV19	CASSMGQSYNSPLHF
TRBV25-1	CASSDPWITQGVETQYF
TRBV4-1	CASSQDSTSSPYEQYF
TRBV4-2	CASSQLPSPGLAGVLSYEQYF
TRBV18	CASSPTDSSYEQYF
TRBV27	CASSLGHTSYEQYF
TRBV2	CASSEAGVYQETQYF
TRBV7-9	CASSLAVWGADGYTF
TRBV5-8	CASSLVSYSNQPQHF
TRBV29-1	CSVPQPSEQFF
TRBV12-5	CASGLGGVSYNEQFF
TRBV6-1	CASSEEVGPIYGYTF
TRBV7-9	CASSPDRELDEKLFF
TRBV29-1	CSVEQGMNTEAFF
TRBV14	CASSLGRLAGMYQETQYF
TRBV19	CASSIGSQPQHF
TRBV7-9	CASSPEGGTEAFF
TRBV27	CASSLGGLPGFYEQYF
TRBV7-6	CASSYSGEASEQYF
TRBV15	CATSSRVNEKLFF
TRBV6-5	CASSLGREETQYF
TRBV27	CASSLQGATEAFF
TRBV5-6	CASSLFRGGRTDTQYF
TRBV27	CASSLFSGQGREPQHF
TRBV4-2	CASSQVSRTYEQYF
TRBV11-2	CASSQDILPGQGNYEQYF
TRBV5-4	CASRGGALSTDTQYF
TRBV7-9	CASSPDYEQYF
TRBV7-2	CASSFAYGEQYF
TRBV25-1	CASSEGSGANVLTF
TRBV27	CASSLLGFADTQYF
TRBV11-2	CASSIALVGTSGISYEQYF
TRBV4-1	CASSLGTGVTEAFF
TRBV7-7	CASSSTGGPGQYF